This T cell receptor beta chain originates from a study of cytomegalovirus exposure and HLA in healthy donors. The V gene's germline CDR1 is LNHDA and CDR2 SQIVND (reference sequence). The V end was cut by 3 bases, the J end by 1 base, with 9 bases between. This CDR3 has 14 amino acids. Vbeta (60) and Jbeta (13) primers were used in the PCR. Assay used: immunoSEQ multiplex PCR; TCRdb lists only in-frame clones, some missing. The data show some 190,000 clones, approximately 90% seen once. General observations from the study: The records held CMV serostatus as the only immune exposure information.

For this clone: The antigen is not known.

The receptor was derived from a boy between 2 and 10 years old in good health and CMV-seronegative. The V gene is TRBV19, the J gene TRBJ1-1; D is ambiguous. Material for sequencing was PBMCs. CDR3 residues: CASSIRRENTEAFF. Here the CDR3 DNA reads TGTGCCAGTAGTATCCGACGGGAGAACACTGAAGCTTTCTTT.